Detailed here is one T cell receptor (beta chain). As yet, its antigen is unknown. One junction end does not reproduce the germline sequence, and a read error may be involved. The V gene's germline CDR1 is SEHNR and CDR2 FQNEAQ (reference sequence). The CDR3 covers 16 residues. The data were obtained in a study of cytomegalovirus exposure and HLA in healthy donors. Regarding the study as a whole: Among TCR sequences, most were rare, though some public TCRs appeared in many donors.

The primer mix had 60 Vbeta and 13 Jbeta primers. Assay: immunoSEQ multiplex PCR; the TCRdb copy retains only in-frame clones and omits some. The table includes approximately 90,000 clones, about 74% detected once. This receptor was obtained from a man aged 35-49 years in good health and CMV-seronegative. The chain couples TRBV7-9 to TRBJ1-6; D unclear. The specimen sequenced was PBMCs. In nucleotides, the CDR3 is TGTTCCAGCAGCTTAAGTTCACTCGGGATCAACTCACCCCTCCACTTT. As protein: CSSSLSSLGINSPLHF.